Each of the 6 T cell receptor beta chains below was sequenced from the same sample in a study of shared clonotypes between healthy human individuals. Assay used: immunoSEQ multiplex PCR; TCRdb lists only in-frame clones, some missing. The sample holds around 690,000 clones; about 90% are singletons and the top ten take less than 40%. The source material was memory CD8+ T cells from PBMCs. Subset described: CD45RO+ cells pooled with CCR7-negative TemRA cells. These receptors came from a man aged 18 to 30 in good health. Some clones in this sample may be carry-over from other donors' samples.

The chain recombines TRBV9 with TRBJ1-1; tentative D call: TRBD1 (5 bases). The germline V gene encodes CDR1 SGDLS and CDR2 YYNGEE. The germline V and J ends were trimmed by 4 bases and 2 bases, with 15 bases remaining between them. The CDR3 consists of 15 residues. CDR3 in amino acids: CASSLSGAVNTEAFF. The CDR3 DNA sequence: TGTGCCAGCAGCCTCAGCGGGGCGGTCAACACTGAAGCTTTCTTT.

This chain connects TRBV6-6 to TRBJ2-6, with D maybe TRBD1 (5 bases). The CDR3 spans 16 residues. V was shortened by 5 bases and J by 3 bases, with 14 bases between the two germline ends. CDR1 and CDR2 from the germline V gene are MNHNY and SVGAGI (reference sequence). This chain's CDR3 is CASSQGRKGGANVLTF. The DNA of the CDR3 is TGTGCCAGCAGTCAGGGCAGGAAGGGTGGGGCCAACGTCCTGACTTTC.

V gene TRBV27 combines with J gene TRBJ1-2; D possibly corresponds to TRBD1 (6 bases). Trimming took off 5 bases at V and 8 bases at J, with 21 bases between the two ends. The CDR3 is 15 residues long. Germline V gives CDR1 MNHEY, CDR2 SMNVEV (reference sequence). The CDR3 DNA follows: TGTGCCAGCAGTCCATCAATTACAGGGTTTCAGGGCTACACCTTC. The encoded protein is CASSPSITGFQGYTF.

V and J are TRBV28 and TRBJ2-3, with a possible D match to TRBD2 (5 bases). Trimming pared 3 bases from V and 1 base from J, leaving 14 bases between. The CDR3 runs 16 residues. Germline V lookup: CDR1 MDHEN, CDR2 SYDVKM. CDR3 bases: TGTGCCAGCAGTTTTCCTAGCATGGTGGGCACAGATACGCAGTATTTT. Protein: CASSFPSMVGTDTQYF.

The CDR3 region has the DNA TGTGCCAGTAGCGAACCCCAACGACAGCCTGAAGCTTTCTTT. Translation: CASSEPQRQPEAFF. The V gene is TRBV19, the J gene TRBJ1-1; D might be TRBD1 (5 bases). Per germline, CDR1 LNHDA and CDR2 SQIVND (reference sequence). The CDR3 has 14 residues. Deletions cut 6 bases from V and 6 bases from J, with 17 bases between.

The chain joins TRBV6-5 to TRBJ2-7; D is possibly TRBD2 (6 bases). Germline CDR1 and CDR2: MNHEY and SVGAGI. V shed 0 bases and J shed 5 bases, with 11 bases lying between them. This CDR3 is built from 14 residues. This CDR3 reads CASSYSEGLHEQYF. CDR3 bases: TGTGCCAGCAGTTACTCGGAGGGATTGCACGAGCAGTACTTC.